This record looks at one T cell receptor (beta chain) sequence and its context. The antigen is unknown. The data are from a study of response to subunit inactivated influenza vaccine. Findings and limits, study-wide: Researchers suggested that each seasonal influenza vaccination recruits few new T cells.

The CDR3 sequence is 17 residues long. V was pared by 3 bases and J by 7 bases, with 23 bases between. Germline CDR1 and CDR2: SGDLS and YYNGEE. TCRdb re-called the RT-PCR reads through MiXCR, storing one row per CDR3 protein. The sample consists of 800,000 to 1,000,000 distinct CDR3 sequences, 21% of them appearing once. The chain employs TRBV9 and TRBJ2-1, with D perhaps matching TRBD2 (6 bases). This TCR came from a man aged 45 to 65 who received an inactivated influenza vaccine. This specimen consisted of PBMCs from blood, obtained 5 days after vaccination. This chain's CDR3 is CASSGVIGGARPNEQFF. The DNA of the CDR3 is TGTGCCAGCAGCGGCGTTATCGGGGGAGCCCGACCTAATGAGCAGTTCTTC.